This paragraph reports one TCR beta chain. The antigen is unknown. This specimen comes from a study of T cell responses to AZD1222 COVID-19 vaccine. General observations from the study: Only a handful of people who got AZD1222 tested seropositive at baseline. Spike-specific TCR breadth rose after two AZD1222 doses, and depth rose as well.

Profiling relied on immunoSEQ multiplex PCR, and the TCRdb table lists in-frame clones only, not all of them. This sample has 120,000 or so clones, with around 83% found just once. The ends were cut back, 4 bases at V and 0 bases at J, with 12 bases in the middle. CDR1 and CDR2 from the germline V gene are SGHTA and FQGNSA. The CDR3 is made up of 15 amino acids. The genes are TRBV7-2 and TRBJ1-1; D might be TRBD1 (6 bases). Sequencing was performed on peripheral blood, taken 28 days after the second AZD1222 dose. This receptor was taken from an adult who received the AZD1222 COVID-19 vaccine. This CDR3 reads CASSSAGTLNTEAFF. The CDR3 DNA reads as TGTGCCAGCAGCTCAGCCGGGACACTGAACACTGAAGCTTTCTTT.